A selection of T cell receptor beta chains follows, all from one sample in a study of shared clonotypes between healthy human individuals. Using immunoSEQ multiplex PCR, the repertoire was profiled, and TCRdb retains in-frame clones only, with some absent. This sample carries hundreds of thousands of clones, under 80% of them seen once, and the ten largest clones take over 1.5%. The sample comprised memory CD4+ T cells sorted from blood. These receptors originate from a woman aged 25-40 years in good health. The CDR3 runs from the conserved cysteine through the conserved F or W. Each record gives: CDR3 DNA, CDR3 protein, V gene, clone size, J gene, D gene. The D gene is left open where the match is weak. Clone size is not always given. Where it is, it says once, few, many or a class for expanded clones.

TGTGCCAGCAGCTTAACGGGCCCCGTCTGGAACGGGGAGCTGTTTTTT	CASSLTGPVWNGELFF	TRBV7-8	few	TRBJ2-2	.
TGTGCCAGCAACTCATGGGACAGATACAATGAGCAGTTCTTC	CASNSWDRYNEQFF	TRBV21-1	.	TRBJ2-1	.
TGTGCCAGCAGAGAGGGACAGGGCCCCTTGGGGTATGGCTACACCTTC	CASREGQGPLGYGYTF	TRBV28	once	TRBJ1-2	TRBD1
TGTGCCAGCAGCTCCTCGGGCGACAGGGCCACCGGGGAGCTGTTTTTT	CASSSSGDRATGELFF	TRBV7-2	.	TRBJ2-2	TRBD1
TGTGCCAGTAGCTTGGACAGATCGAACACCGGGGAGCTGTTTTTT	CASSLDRSNTGELFF	TRBV19	many	TRBJ2-2	.
TGTGCCAGCAGCGAGACTAGCGGGGGGGTACAAAACATTCAGTACTTC	CASSETSGGVQNIQYF	TRBV28	.	TRBJ2-4	TRBD2
TGTGCCAGCAGTTTATCCGCAGGGTCGTGGGATGAGCAGTTCTTC	CASSLSAGSWDEQFF	TRBV27	once	TRBJ2-1	.
TGTGCCAGTCCCCCCGAGCTTACCGGTATCTCTGGAAACACCATATATTTT	CASPPELTGISGNTIYF	TRBV19	.	TRBJ1-3	.
TGTGCCAGCACCCAATACACTTCCTACGAGCAGTACTTC	CASTQYTSYEQYF	TRBV7-2	.	TRBJ2-7	.
TGTGCCAGCACTCACCGGGGGGGATTGAACTATGGCTACACCTTC	CASTHRGGLNYGYTF	TRBV6-5	.	TRBJ1-2	.
TGCGCCAGCAGCCCGAGCGTAGGGGCCTATAATTCACCCCTCCACTTT	CASSPSVGAYNSPLHF	TRBV4-1	.	TRBJ1-6	.
TGTGCCAGCTCGTCCGGGACAGCCAACGAGCAGTACTTC	CASSSGTANEQYF	TRBV18	few	TRBJ2-7	TRBD1
TGTGCCAGCAGTGACCCGTCACCCCCAGGCCTCCCCTACGAGCAGTACTTC	CASSDPSPPGLPYEQYF	TRBV6-4	.	TRBJ2-7	.
TGTGCCAGCAGCTCCGGGGCCCCACTAAGGACCGGGGAGCTGTTTTTT	CASSSGAPLRTGELFF	TRBV11-2	.	TRBJ2-2	.
TGTGCCAGCAGCTTAGCCGGGAGTGGAGAGACCCAGTACTTC	CASSLAGSGETQYF	TRBV7-3	.	TRBJ2-5	.
TGTGCCAGCAGCCAGGACCCAGATACGCAGTATTTT	CASSQDPDTQYF	TRBV11-3	.	TRBJ2-3	.
TGTGCCAGCAGCTACAACGGACTAGCCCCAGAAAACATTCAGTACTTC	CASSYNGLAPENIQYF	TRBV7-8	.	TRBJ2-4	TRBD2
TGTGCCAGCAGCCCGCTGACAGGCCGGGCCTCCTACGAGCAGTACTTC	CASSPLTGRASYEQYF	TRBV11-2	.	TRBJ2-7	.
TGTGCCAGCAGCATCGGGTTCGGGACTCAAAGGGATGGCTACACCTTC	CASSIGFGTQRDGYTF	TRBV5-4	few	TRBJ1-2	.
TGTGCCAGCAGCCCTATGGGGGGTACTTATGGCTACACCTTC	CASSPMGGTYGYTF	TRBV28	.	TRBJ1-2	.
TGTGCCAGTAGTATAGGTAGGGGTAACACTGAAGCTTTCTTT	CASSIGRGNTEAFF	TRBV19	few	TRBJ1-1	.
TGCGCCAGCAGCTACGAGGGAATCTATAATGAAAAACTGTTTTTT	CASSYEGIYNEKLFF	TRBV5-1	once	TRBJ1-4	.
TGTGCCAGCAACACCGGGGGGGCGAACACCGGGGAGCTGTTTTTT	CASNTGGANTGELFF	TRBV7-8	.	TRBJ2-2	TRBD2
TGCGCCAGCACCCTCACGGGGGGGGCCGAGACCCAGTACTTC	CASTLTGGAETQYF	TRBV5-1	.	TRBJ2-5	TRBD2
TGCAGCGTCTCCGTGGGGGGGGCAAATCAGCCCCAGCATTTT	CSVSVGGANQPQHF	TRBV29-1	few	TRBJ1-5	.
TGTGCCAGCAGAACCGGGACAGGGAATTATGGCTACACCTTC	CASRTGTGNYGYTF	TRBV2	.	TRBJ1-2	TRBD1
TGCGCCAGCAGTGTCTCCAAGGGGGGACACGAGCAGTACTTC	CASSVSKGGHEQYF	TRBV10-1	.	TRBJ2-7	.
TGTGCCAGCAGACCACTAGACAGGGGGAATCAGCCCCAGCATTTT	CASRPLDRGNQPQHF	TRBV27	.	TRBJ1-5	TRBD1
TGTGCCACTTCCACTAGGGCCTACGAGCAGTACTTC	CATSTRAYEQYF	TRBV2	.	TRBJ2-7	.
TGTGCCAGCAGTGAGGGGTCAGTGGTTGGGGACGAGCAGTACTTC	CASSEGSVVGDEQYF	TRBV6-1	.	TRBJ2-7	.
TGTGCCAGCAGCGTTTTGGGGACTGCGAACACCGGGGAGCTGTTTTTT	CASSVLGTANTGELFF	TRBV9	.	TRBJ2-2	.
TGTGCCAGCTCACCACGAATTAATCGCATGACTGAAGCTTTCTTT	CASSPRINRMTEAFF	TRBV18	.	TRBJ1-1	.
TGTGCCAGCAGCCGGACGGGAAACAATCAGCCCCAGCATTTT	CASSRTGNNQPQHF	TRBV7-2	few	TRBJ1-5	.
TGCGCCAGCCAAGCTTGGGCCGGAGTTGGCGAGCAGTACTTC	CASQAWAGVGEQYF	TRBV5-1	.	TRBJ2-7	.
TGTGCCAGCGGAGCTAGCACCAATGAGCAGTTCTTC	CASGASTNEQFF	TRBV6-6	few	TRBJ2-1	.
TGTGCCAGCAGCTCCCGACGGGAGGGGTTTTACAATGAGCAGTTCTTC	CASSSRREGFYNEQFF	TRBV7-2	few	TRBJ2-1	TRBD2
TGTGCCAGCAGCCCCCGGGACAGGGGCTTCACTGAAGCTTTCTTT	CASSPRDRGFTEAFF	TRBV13	few	TRBJ1-1	TRBD1
TGCGCCAGCAGCTTGGCTGCGGGAGTTGTAGAGACCCAGTACTTC	CASSLAAGVVETQYF	TRBV5-1	.	TRBJ2-5	TRBD2
TGTGCCAGCAGTATTCTGACTAGCGGGCTGGAGACCCAGTACTTC	CASSILTSGLETQYF	TRBV2	few	TRBJ2-5	TRBD2
TGTGCCAGATCCTTGGGACGGACGGAAAAACTGTTTTTT	CARSLGRTEKLFF	TRBV6-1	.	TRBJ1-4	.
TGTGCCAGCAGCCGAGACAGGGATTTTTTGGGAAACACCATATATTTT	CASSRDRDFLGNTIYF	TRBV4-2	.	TRBJ1-3	TRBD1
TGTGCCTGGAGTGTACTCGGCCAGACCCAGTACTTC	CAWSVLGQTQYF	TRBV30	.	TRBJ2-5	.
TGTGCCAGTAAAGGGAACTCCTACAATGAGCAGTTCTTC	CASKGNSYNEQFF	TRBV13	.	TRBJ2-1	.
TGTGCCAGTAGCATATCAGGATTGTCGGGGGAGCAGTACTTC	CASSISGLSGEQYF	TRBV19	.	TRBJ2-7	.
TGTGCCAGCAGTTACGGGCGAGAAAATCAGCCCCAGCATTTT	CASSYGRENQPQHF	TRBV6-6	.	TRBJ1-5	.
TGTGCCAACCCACGGGGGGGCTACGAGCAGTACTTC	CANPRGGYEQYF	TRBV9	few	TRBJ2-7	TRBD2
TGTGCCAGCAGTTTGGGTTGGACAGGGCATGGCTACACCTTC	CASSLGWTGHGYTF	TRBV27	.	TRBJ1-2	TRBD1
TGTGCCAGAAGCTTTTCGGTTGGTAGCGGGAGGGCCGGTTCCCACGAGCAGTACTTC	CARSFSVGSGRAGSHEQYF	TRBV5-3	.	TRBJ2-7	TRBD2
TGTGCCAGCAGTCCTATCTCCATCCGGGACAGCAGTAATCAGCCCCAGCATTTT	CASSPISIRDSSNQPQHF	TRBV28	.	TRBJ1-5	TRBD1
TGTGCCAGCAGCGGCCCCGGGACTTACAATGAGCAGTTCTTC	CASSGPGTYNEQFF	TRBV11-3	.	TRBJ2-1	.
TGCGCCAGCAGTGAGTCTGCGGGGTCCACTGAAGCTTTCTTT	CASSESAGSTEAFF	TRBV10-1	many	TRBJ1-1	.
TGCGCCAGCAGCCCGGGACAGGGGATAAGAATGAACACTGAAGCTTTCTTT	CASSPGQGIRMNTEAFF	TRBV5-1	many	TRBJ1-1	TRBD1
TGTGCCACCAGCAGACCGGGACTAGCGGGAGGGCCCGGTGAGCAGTTCTTC	CATSRPGLAGGPGEQFF	TRBV15	.	TRBJ2-1	TRBD2
TGTGCCAGCAGTCCTGGGAGGGACGGCTATGGCTACACCTTC	CASSPGRDGYGYTF	TRBV27	.	TRBJ1-2	.
TGTGCCAGCAGCTCGGGACTAGCGGGAGTTTACGGTTTGGGAGATACGCAGTATTTT	CASSSGLAGVYGLGDTQYF	TRBV7-2	many	TRBJ2-3	TRBD2
TGCGCCAGCAGTGAGTACCGGGACAGGGCCGCTGAAGCTTTCTTT	CASSEYRDRAAEAFF	TRBV10-1	once	TRBJ1-1	TRBD1